These 2 T cell receptor beta chains share one sample of origin, sequenced in a study of T cells in women clearing cervical HPV infection. The table came from immunoSEQ multiplex PCR; TCRdb's copy has only in-frame clones and leaves some out. This table holds some 30,000 clones. The sequencing input was blood buffy coat. Source of these receptors: a woman aged 18-70 years with a cervical HPV16 infection that either progressed to CIN3+ or cleared (not recorded which).

To note about this clone: The sequence runs out 3 residues before the end of the CDR3; the remainder is reconstructed from the germline J gene. The chain has TRBV5-1 and TRBJ2-7; 7 nucleotides line up with TRBD2. Germline lookup yields CDR1 SGHRS and CDR2 YFSETQ. The CDR3 runs 14 residues. V gave up 4 bases and J gave up 4 bases; unmatched junction bases: 8. The CDR3 here is CASSRNSGGYEQYF. The sequenced CDR3 bases are TGCGCCAGCAGCCGAAACTCCGGGGGGTACGAG.

The CDR3 bases that were read are TGCAGTGCTAGTCGCGTCGTCGGCAGGTCCTACGAG. Translation gives CSASRVVGRSYE. The entire CDR3 reads CSASRVVGRSYEQYF. This chain joins TRBV20-1 and TRBJ2-7; D not resolved. Read data end 3 residues before the CDR3 end; the end is taken from the germline J gene. Per the germline V gene, CDR1 is DFQATT and CDR2 is SNEGSKA (reference sequence). This CDR3 is built from 15 residues. V was clipped by 3 bases and J by 1 base, with 16 bases between them.